Reported below is one T cell receptor beta chain. What antigen it recognizes has not been identified. There are no base qualities to consult, and no much larger clone falls within one base. The library relied on multiplex PCR. This sample was sequenced with an Illumina HiSeq 4000. TCR beta libraries were built with iRepertoire HTBI primers and Arm-PCR amplification of CDR3 regions. Gel purification was performed on PCR products prior to sequencing. From the authors' description of their analysis: A total of fewer than 65 TRBV and under 15 TRBJ segments were identified across samples and were used for gene usage analysis of CDR3 amino acid clonotypes. COPE and FqMerger were used to merge filtered high-quality paired reads into contigs. BLAST was used to align contigs to IMGT TRBV, TRBD and TRBJ reference genes, and CDR3 was defined according to IMGT. Any clonotype with a frequency above 0.1% was classified as a highly expanded clone. Shannon entropy served as the measure of repertoire diversity, while the Gini coefficient captured V-J evenness. Public clonotypes were defined as clonotypes shared by more than one individual. The public reads were run again by TCRdb, first through fastp at Q25 and then through MiXCR, and only productive beta chains were kept. Here each entry gathers all rows of one CDR3 protein and keeps the most common genes and DNA. The V and J calls were not made by the authors but by TCRdb's processing. Recorded for this sample are around 430,000 distinct CDR3 sequences; approximately 22% of them occurred a single time. Over 10% of the sample belongs to the ten largest clones.

The V end loses 11 bases and the J end loses 8 bases, and a stretch of 15 bases separates them. From the cysteine through the phenylalanine, the CDR3 covers 11 amino acids. Left in the record is the CDR3 DNA by itself, 33 bases read in frame from the first base. The germline V gene sets CDR1 to LGHNA and CDR2 to YSLEER. The time point label on this specimen signifies: persistent/refractory GD, antithyroid drugs over 5 years with positive TRAb. For both TCR sequencing and RNA sequencing, RNA was extracted from PBMCs in TRIzol. The diagnosis of Graves' disease followed American Thyroid Association guidelines. Patients were recruited from an endocrinology department in Xi'an, China. Each patient gave roughly 10 milliliters of peripheral blood, collected in an EDTA anticoagulant tube. Ficoll Paque Plus density gradient separation was used to isolate PBMCs, and no additional T cell sorting was done. An Agilent 2100 Bioanalyzer and agarose gel were used to check RNA quality, and a NanoDrop 2000 was used to measure RNA concentration.

This entry comes from a study of regulatory T cells in long-lasting Graves disease listed by TCRdb under 2021. Turning to the overall study: To count as having persistent Graves' disease, a patient had to have received antithyroid drug treatment for over 5 years with TSH receptor autoantibodies remaining persistently positive. Patients with persistent Graves' disease were compared with patients with newly diagnosed Graves' disease using TCR sequencing and RNA sequencing of peripheral blood. The study was conducted in China and was registered as a clinical trial. A total of around 33 samples underwent TCR sequencing, from 13 patients with persistent Graves' disease and around 20 patients with newly diagnosed Graves' disease. On average, persistent Graves' disease patients in the clinical cohort had been on antithyroid drugs for about 10.3 years.

Results and caveats for the whole study, not just this receptor: Only the TCR beta chain was sequenced and analyzed. The authors acknowledged the small sample size as a limitation that may reduce accuracy. Persistent patients shared more public clonotypes among themselves (over 2,500) than newly diagnosed patients did (approximately 870). Because the primary lesion, thyroid tissue, could not be accessed, the study looked at peripheral blood alone. TRBV28, TRBJ1-2 and TRBJ2-5 were preferentially used in persistent disease, while TRBV20-1 and TRBJ2-1 were favored in newly diagnosed disease. Lower TCR Shannon entropy and fewer highly expanded clones were observed in persistent Graves' disease patients than in newly diagnosed patients, which suggested clonal expansion.

The chain is made from TRBV4-3 and TRBJ1-2, and possibly TRBD1, on 5 matching bases. This TCR was recovered from a female donor with Graves disease. Sequencing used peripheral blood mononuclear cells (PBMCs), obtained when the disease was refractory, from a patient treated with antithyroid drugs. The CDR3 region: CASSREGGYTF. The sequenced DNA is TGCGCCTCCTCGAGGGAGGGGGGCTACACCTTC.